A single sample gave rise to the 27 T cell receptor beta chains below, sequenced in a study of OX40 agonist ivuxolimab in advanced cancers. Method: immunoSEQ multiplex PCR; TCRdb's copy keeps in-frame clones and lacks some. The sample holds fewer than 80,000 clones, about 85% seen once. The sequenced sample was CD4+ or CD8+ T cells sorted from blood, obtained in a trial of the OX40 agonist ivuxolimab. The receptors were sampled from an adult with an advanced solid tumor such as melanoma, head and neck, liver or kidney cancer.

The rearrangement uses TRBV29-1 and TRBJ1-2; 8 positions agree with TRBD1. The germline V gene has CDR1 SQVTM and CDR2 ANQGSEA. The CDR3 totals 14 residues. With 7 bases clipped from V and 4 bases from J, the junction kept 11 bases outside the gene matches. The CDR3 sequence is CSAPSAGGVYGYTF. The CDR3 DNA reads as TGCAGCGCCCCCTCCGCAGGGGGCGTCTATGGCTACACCTTC.

The J gene is TRBJ2-1, the V gene TRBV12-5, with 10 bases matching TRBD2. This CDR3 has 16 amino acids. The junction had 10 bases not matched to a gene; V was cut back by 3 bases and J by 8 bases. The germline V gene has CDR1 LGHNT and CDR2 FRNRAP. CDR3 DNA sequence: TGTGCTAGTGGTTTAGGTTTGACTAGCGGGTTTCATGAGCAGTTCTTC. It is translated as CASGLGLTSGFHEQFF.

The chain recombines TRBV19 with TRBJ1-5; D may be TRBD1 (6 bases). Germline CDR1 LNHDA, CDR2 SQIVND (reference sequence). Trimming removed 4 bases from V and 0 bases from J, with 10 bases in between. The CDR3 spans 15 residues. CDR3 DNA sequence: TGTGCCAGTAGTACAGACAGGTATAGCAATCAGCCCCAGCATTTT. Protein sequence: CASSTDRYSNQPQHF.

The chain employs TRBV2 and TRBJ1-2; 10 bases align to TRBD1. Germline CDR1 reads SNHLY; CDR2 reads FYNNEI. With 4 bases clipped from V and 0 bases from J, the junction kept 5 bases outside the gene matches. This CDR3 region has 16 residues. The CDR3 DNA reads TGTGCCAGCAGTGTGGGGACAGGGGCTACTAACTATGGCTACACCTTC. This sequence encodes CASSVGTGATNYGYTF.

V usage is TRBV21-1 and J usage is TRBJ2-7; TRBD1 is the table's D call and was not checked against the DNA. TRBV21-1 is listed as a pseudogene. The length of the CDR3 is 16 residues. In nucleotides, the CDR3 is TGTGCCAGCAGCAGATCCTCCGGGACAGGGTCCTACGAGCAGTACGTC. It codes for CASSRSSGTGSYEQYV.

The chain has TRBV7-2 and TRBJ2-3, with no clear D. Germline values: CDR1 SGHTA, CDR2 FQGNSA. This CDR3 region has 14 residues. The V and J ends lost 5 bases and 0 bases respectively, with 9 bases between them. The CDR3 reads CASSQVTSTDTQYF. The CDR3 DNA sequence: TGTGCCAGCAGCCAGGTGACTAGCACAGATACGCAGTATTTT.

The genes are TRBV29-1 and TRBJ2-2; D is uncertain. There are 13 residues in the CDR3. Looked up from germline, CDR1 is SQVTM and CDR2 is ANQGSEA. V was cut by 7 bases and J by 0 bases, with 9 bases left in between. The CDR3 nucleotides are TGCAGCGGTAGGGATTCGAACACCGGGGAGCTGTTTTTT. It encodes CSGRDSNTGELFF.

The rearrangement joins TRBV9 to TRBJ2-1; D is unresolved. CDR3 length: 17 residues. Trimming shortened V by 5 bases and J by 1 base, and 19 bases separated the two germline ends. Germline CDR1 SGDLS, CDR2 YYNGEE. CDR3 loop: CASSENPQSRSYNEQFF. For the CDR3, the DNA is TGTGCCAGCAGTGAAAACCCACAGAGCAGGTCCTACAATGAGCAGTTCTTC.

This clone was seen a few times. Other DNA sequences in the sample encode the same CDR3. This rearrangement joins TRBV28 to TRBJ2-1, with 10 bases fitting TRBD1. CDR3 length: 15 amino acids. The trim removed 4 bases at V and 7 bases at J, leaving 7 bases unmatched. Germline V gene lookup returns CDR1 MDHEN and CDR2 SYDVKM. The CDR3 region is CASSSTADRGNEQFF. In DNA, the CDR3 is TGTGCCAGCAGTTCAACGGCGGACAGGGGGAATGAGCAGTTCTTC. Variable domain in full (rest from reference TRBV28 and TRBJ2-1): DVKVTQSSRYLVKRTGEKVFLECVQDMDHENMFWYRQDPGLGLRLIYFSYDVKMKEKGDIPEGYSVSREKKERFSLILESASTNQTSMYLCASSSTADRGNEQFFGPGTRLTVL.

The chain carries TRBV7-7 and TRBJ2-5, with D possibly called TRBD1 or TRBD2 (6 bases each). V was cut by 5 bases and J by 4 bases, with 23 bases left in between. This CDR3 comprises 17 residues. Per germline, CDR1 SSHAT and CDR2 FNYEAQ (reference sequence). The CDR3 DNA follows: TGTGCCAGCAGCCTCTCGTCTTCGGGGGCGATGAGAGAGACCCAGTACTTC. This codes for CASSLSSSGAMRETQYF.

The rearrangement links TRBV30 to TRBJ2-3; no clear D. This CDR3 spans 12 amino acids. Germline V gene lookup returns CDR1 GTSNPN and CDR2 SVGIG (reference sequence). V was shortened by 6 bases and J by 1 base, with 8 bases between the two germline ends. CDR3 amino acids: CACGPGTDTQYF. The CDR3 region has the DNA TGTGCCTGTGGACCGGGCACAGATACGCAGTATTTT.

The genes are TRBV1 and TRBJ2-7. TRBV1 is annotated as a pseudogene. There are 15 residues in the CDR3. CDR3 sequence: CTSSQDGEGLDEQYF. For the CDR3, the DNA is TGCACCAGCAGCCAAGACGGTGAGGGGCTCGACGAGCAGTACTTC.

J is TRBJ1-2 and V is TRBV27, with no clear D. In germline, CDR1 is MNHEY, CDR2 SMNVEV (reference sequence). The CDR3 sequence is 14 residues long. V lost 6 bases and J lost 7, with 18 bases in between. The DNA for the CDR3 is TGTGCCAGCAGAGACAACCGGATGGGTAGTGGCTACACCTTC. Its translation: CASRDNRMGSGYTF.

This clone was seen a few times. The chain couples TRBV6-5 to TRBJ1-1; 12 nucleotides match TRBD1. Germline CDR1 MNHEY, CDR2 SVGAGI. The CDR3 has 15 amino acids. V trimming: 8 bases; J trimming: 7 bases; junction bases outside the gene matches: 11. The CDR3 region is CASHVGTGGLGEAFF. DNA for the CDR3: TGTGCCAGCCACGTAGGGACAGGGGGCCTTGGTGAAGCTTTCTTT.

The genes are TRBV6-5 and TRBJ1-2; 9 nucleotides align to TRBD1. Germline values: CDR1 MNHEY, CDR2 SVGAGI. There are 15 residues in the CDR3. V lost 8 bases to trimming and J lost 2 bases; unmatched junction nucleotides: 9. The CDR3 coding sequence is TGTGCCAGCTCCCCCGGGACAGGGACGAACTATGGCTACACCTTC. Translating gives CASSPGTGTNYGYTF.

The V and J genes are TRBV7-8 and TRBJ2-5; 7 bases are shared with TRBD2. Germline CDR1 is SGHVS and CDR2 is FQNEAQ. V shed 0 bases, J shed 5 bases, and the junction held 18 bases outside the gene matches. The CDR3 runs to 19 residues. As DNA, the CDR3 is TGTGCCAGCAGCTTAGCGGGCGGAGCTAGCGGCCCGGCGCGGGAGACCCAGTACTTC. It is translated as CASSLAGGASGPARETQYF. The full variable domain, rest sourced from reference TRBV7-8 and TRBJ2-5, is GAGVSQSPRYKVAKRGQDVALRCDPISGHVSLFWYQQALGQGPEFLTYFQNEAQLDKSGLPSDRFFAERPEGSVSTLKIQRTQQEDSAVYLCASSLAGGASGPARETQYFGPGTRLLVL.

J is TRBJ2-2 and V is TRBV27; 11 bases match TRBD2. The CDR3 sequence is 16 residues long. In germline, CDR1 is MNHEY, CDR2 SMNVEV (reference sequence). After removal of 5 bases from V and 8 bases from J, the junction contained 10 bases not matched to a gene. This CDR3 reads CASSPLAGGQMGELFF. DNA of the CDR3: TGTGCCAGCAGTCCTCTAGCGGGAGGCCAGATGGGGGAGCTGTTTTTT.

This rearrangement joins TRBV19 to TRBJ2-2; no firm D call. V lost 5 bases and J 6 bases, leaving 13 bases between the germline ends. The CDR3 extends over 14 amino acids. In germline, CDR1 is LNHDA, CDR2 SQIVND (reference sequence). The CDR3 loop reads CASSLPSVAGELFF. The CDR3 DNA reads as TGTGCCAGTAGTCTCCCCTCCGTGGCCGGGGAGCTGTTTTTT.

The chain is built from TRBV7-2 and TRBJ1-1; 8 bases are shared with TRBD1. The CDR3 has 17 amino acids. Trimming cost V 5 bases and J 0 bases; bases outside gene matches: 11. CDR1 is SGHTA and CDR2 is FQGNSA in the germline V gene. Written as DNA, the CDR3 is TGTGCCAGCAGCCCGCGCCGACAGGGGACCTTGAACACTGAAGCTTTCTTT. This translates into CASSPRRQGTLNTEAFF.

The gene calls are TRBV5-1 and TRBJ2-1, with D unclear. This CDR3 has 16 residues. Germline CDR1 SGHRS, CDR2 YFSETQ. V was shortened by 4 bases and J by 0 bases, with 14 bases between the two germline ends. CDR3 DNA: TGCGCCAGCAGCACACAGAGTAGCTTCTCCTACAATGAGCAGTTCTTC. Translating gives CASSTQSSFSYNEQFF.

The chain is built from TRBV11-2 and TRBJ2-2, with TRBD2 as a possible D gene (7 bases). Germline V gene sequence: CDR1 SGHAT, CDR2 FQNNGV. This CDR3 region has 16 residues. The ends were cut back, 5 bases at V and 3 bases at J, with 16 bases in the middle. CDR3 sequence: CASSPIRGADTGELFF. For the CDR3, the DNA is TGTGCCAGCAGCCCAATCCGGGGGGCGGACACCGGGGAGCTGTTTTTT.

The rearrangement joins TRBV6-5 to TRBJ2-4, with D unclear. With 4 bases removed from V and 1 base from J, the gap between germline ends came to 11 bases. This CDR3 has 15 residues. Germline assignment: CDR1 MNHEY and CDR2 SVGAGI. CDR3 in amino acids: CASSSKFEAKNIQYF. The CDR3 bases are TGTGCCAGCAGTTCCAAATTCGAGGCCAAAAACATTCAGTACTTC.

This clone was counted only a few times. This sequence joins TRBV6-5 and TRBJ1-5; D is unresolved. The CDR3 runs to 16 residues. Trimming stripped 4 bases from V and 4 bases from J, with 17 bases between. Germline CDR1 and CDR2: MNHEY and SVGAGI. CDR3 DNA sequence: TGTGCCAGCAGTTCGAAACCGACAAGGATTAATCAGCCCCAGCATTTT. Its translation: CASSSKPTRINQPQHF.

The J gene is TRBJ2-5, the V gene TRBV18; TRBD2 matches 10 bases. Losses at the gene ends were 1 base for V and 4 bases for J; bases not matched to a gene: 6. The CDR3 totals 16 residues. Germline CDR1 is KGHSH and CDR2 is LQKENI. The CDR3 loop is CASSPRASGGVETQYF. The CDR3, as DNA: TGTGCCAGCTCACCACGTGCTAGCGGGGGCGTAGAGACCCAGTACTTC. Variable domain in full (rest from reference TRBV18 and TRBJ2-5): NAGVMQNPRHLVRRRGQEARLRCSPMKGHSHVYWYRQLPEEGLKFMVYLQKENIIDESGMPKERFSAEFPKEGPSILRIQQVVRGDSAAYFCASSPRASGGVETQYFGPGTRLLVL.

This chain joins TRBV30 and TRBJ2-5; TRBD2 matches 15 bases. Germline loops: CDR1 GTSNPN, CDR2 SVGIG (reference sequence). V shed 7 bases and J 6 bases; nucleotides not matched to a gene: 3. The CDR3 runs 13 residues. The CDR3 loop reads CASGLAGGKTQYF. CDR3 in DNA: TGTGCCTCGGGACTAGCGGGAGGCAAGACCCAGTACTTC.

This chain links TRBV15 with TRBJ2-5; the match to TRBD1 covers 10 bases. The J segment lost 5 bases and the V segment lost 4 bases, leaving 4 bases of the junction unmatched. From germline, CDR1 is LNHNV and CDR2 YYDKDF (reference sequence). CDR3 length equals 14 residues. In DNA, the CDR3 is TGTGCCACCAGCAAAGGACAGGGGGTTGAGACCCAGTACTTC. Translating gives CATSKGQGVETQYF. Complete variable domain (other parts from reference TRBV15 and TRBJ2-5): DAMVIQNPRYQVTQFGKPVTLSCSQTLNHNVMYWYQQKSSQAPKLLFHYYDKDFNNEADTPDNFQSRRPNTSFCFLDIRSPGLGDTAMYLCATSKGQGVETQYFGPGTRLLVL.

The CDR3 DNA reads as TGTGCCAGCTCCCGGTGGGCAGGGACGGATGAGACCCAGTACTTC. It codes for CASSRWAGTDETQYF. The gene calls are TRBV2 and TRBJ2-5; D possibly matches TRBD1 or TRBD2 (5 bases each). Germline V gene lookup returns CDR1 SNHLY and CDR2 FYNNEI. CDR3 length: 15 amino acids. Trimming removed 8 bases from V and 5 bases from J, with 21 bases in between.